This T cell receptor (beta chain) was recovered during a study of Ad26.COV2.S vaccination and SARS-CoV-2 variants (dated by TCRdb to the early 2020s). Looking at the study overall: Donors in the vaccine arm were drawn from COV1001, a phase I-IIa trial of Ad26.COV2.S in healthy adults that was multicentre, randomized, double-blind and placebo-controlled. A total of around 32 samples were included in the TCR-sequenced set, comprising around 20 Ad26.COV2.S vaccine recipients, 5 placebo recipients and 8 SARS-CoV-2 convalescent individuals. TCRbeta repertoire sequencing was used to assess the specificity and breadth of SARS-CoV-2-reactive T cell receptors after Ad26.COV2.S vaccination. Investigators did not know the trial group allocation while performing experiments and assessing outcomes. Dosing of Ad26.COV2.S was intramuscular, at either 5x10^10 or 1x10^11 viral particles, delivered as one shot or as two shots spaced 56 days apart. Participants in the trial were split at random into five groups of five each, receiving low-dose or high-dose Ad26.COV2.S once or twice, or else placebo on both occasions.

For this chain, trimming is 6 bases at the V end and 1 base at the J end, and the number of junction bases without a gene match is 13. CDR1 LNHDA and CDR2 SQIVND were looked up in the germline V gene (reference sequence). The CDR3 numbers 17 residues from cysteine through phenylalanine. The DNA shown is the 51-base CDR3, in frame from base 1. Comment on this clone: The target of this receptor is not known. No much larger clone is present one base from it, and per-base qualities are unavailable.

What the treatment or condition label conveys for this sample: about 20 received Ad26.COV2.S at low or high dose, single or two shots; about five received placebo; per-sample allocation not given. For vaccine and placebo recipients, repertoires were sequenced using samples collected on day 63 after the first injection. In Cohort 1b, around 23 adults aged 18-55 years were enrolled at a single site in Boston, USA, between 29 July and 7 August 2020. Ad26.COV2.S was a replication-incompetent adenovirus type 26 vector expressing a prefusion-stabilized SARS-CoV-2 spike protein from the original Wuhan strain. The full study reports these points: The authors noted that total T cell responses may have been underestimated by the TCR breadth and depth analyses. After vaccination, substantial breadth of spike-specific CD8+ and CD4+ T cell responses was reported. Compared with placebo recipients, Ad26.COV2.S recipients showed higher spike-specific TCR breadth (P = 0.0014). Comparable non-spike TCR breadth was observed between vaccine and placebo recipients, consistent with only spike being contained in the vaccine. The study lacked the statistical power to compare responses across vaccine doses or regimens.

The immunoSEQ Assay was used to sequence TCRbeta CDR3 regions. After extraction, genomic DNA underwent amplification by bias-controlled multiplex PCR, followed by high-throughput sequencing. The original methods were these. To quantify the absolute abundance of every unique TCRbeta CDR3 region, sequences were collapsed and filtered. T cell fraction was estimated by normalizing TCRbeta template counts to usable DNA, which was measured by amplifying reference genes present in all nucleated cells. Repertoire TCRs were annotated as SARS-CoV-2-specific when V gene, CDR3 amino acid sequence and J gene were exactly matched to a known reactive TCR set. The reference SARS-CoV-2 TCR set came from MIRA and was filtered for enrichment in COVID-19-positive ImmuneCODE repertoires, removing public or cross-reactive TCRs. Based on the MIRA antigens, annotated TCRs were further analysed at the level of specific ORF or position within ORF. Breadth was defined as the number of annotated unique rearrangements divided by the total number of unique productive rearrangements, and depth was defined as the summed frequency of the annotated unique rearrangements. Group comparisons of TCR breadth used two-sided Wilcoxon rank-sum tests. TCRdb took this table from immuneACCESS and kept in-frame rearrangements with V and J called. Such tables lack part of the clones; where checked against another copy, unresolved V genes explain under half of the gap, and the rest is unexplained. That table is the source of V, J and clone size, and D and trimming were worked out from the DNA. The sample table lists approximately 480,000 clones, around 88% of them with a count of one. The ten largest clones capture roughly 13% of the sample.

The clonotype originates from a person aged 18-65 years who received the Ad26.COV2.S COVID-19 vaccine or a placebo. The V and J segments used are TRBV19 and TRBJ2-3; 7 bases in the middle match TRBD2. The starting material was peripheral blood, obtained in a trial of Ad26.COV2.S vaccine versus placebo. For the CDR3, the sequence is CASRPRSGMFGTDTQYF. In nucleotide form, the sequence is TGTGCCAGTAGGCCAAGAAGCGGGATGTTCGGCACAGATACGCAGTATTTT.